Here is one TCR beta chain with its context. Its antigen remains unknown. Assay: immunoSEQ multiplex PCR; the TCRdb copy retains only in-frame clones and omits some. The data show 60,000 to 75,000 clones, with 70% to 90% seen just once and about 2% held by the top ten. Germline CDR1 LNHDA, CDR2 SQIVND (reference sequence). Between the trimmed V and J ends, which lost 4 bases and 3 bases, there was a span of 15 bases. The CDR3 is 15 amino acids. This specimen belongs to a study of lymphopenia after photon versus proton radiotherapy. Study-wide results and caveats: After lymphocyte nadir, photon-treated repertoires showed oligoclonal expansion, especially CD8+ Temra. Photon-treated patients lost naive T cells and TCR diversity; proton-treated stayed stable. Better survival with proton therapy was suggested as possible, not demonstrated.

The TCR was taken from a man aged 35-49 years with gastric cancer. This rearrangement joins TRBV19 to TRBJ1-2; TRBD1 might be the D (5 bases). The specimen was peripheral blood, collected from a patient treated with photon-based radiotherapy. CDR3 DNA sequence: TGTGCCAGTAGTAGCCGGGACGGTCATGACTATGGCTACACCTTC. Translated: CASSSRDGHDYGYTF.